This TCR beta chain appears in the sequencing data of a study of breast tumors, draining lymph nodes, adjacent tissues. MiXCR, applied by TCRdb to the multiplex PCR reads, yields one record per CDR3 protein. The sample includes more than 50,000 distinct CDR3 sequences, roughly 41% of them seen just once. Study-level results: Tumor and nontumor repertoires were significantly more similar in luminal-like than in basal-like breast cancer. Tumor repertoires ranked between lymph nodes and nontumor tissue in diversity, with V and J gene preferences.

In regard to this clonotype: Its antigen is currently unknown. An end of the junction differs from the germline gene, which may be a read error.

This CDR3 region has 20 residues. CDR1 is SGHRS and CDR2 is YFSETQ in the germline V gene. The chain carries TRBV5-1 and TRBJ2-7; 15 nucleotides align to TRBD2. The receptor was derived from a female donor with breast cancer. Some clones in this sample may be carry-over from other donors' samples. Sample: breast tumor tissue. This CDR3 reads CASSSMWTSGRAISSYEQYF. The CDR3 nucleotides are TGTGCCAGCAGCTCCATGTGGACTAGCGGGAGGGCCATTAGCTCCTACGAGCAGTACTTC.